The source of this T cell receptor beta chain is a study of T cell responses to AZD1222 COVID-19 vaccine. TCRdb's copy holds only in-frame clones and misses some; the assay was immunoSEQ multiplex PCR. The sample has some 120,000 clones; roughly nine tenths are singletons. Study-wide findings and caveats: White British ancestry dominated among donors, who included more females, and clonal diversity was possibly underestimated. Breadth and depth of Spike-specific TCRs rose after two AZD1222 doses. The repertoires were collected only after the peak T cell response. Among vaccine-associated CD4 TCRs, coverage spanned spike, with dominance at 160-218 and 743-854.

This clone was detected a few times. The target antigen is unknown. The V end lost 1 base, the J end lost 5 bases, and 14 bases lay between the germline ends. Per germline, CDR1 MNHNS and CDR2 SASEGT. The CDR3 totals 15 residues. This receptor was identified in an adult in good health. The sequencing here drew on peripheral blood, taken on day 0 of AZD1222 vaccination. The V call is TRBV6-1, the J call TRBJ2-5, with a weak D call TRBD1 (6 bases). CDR3 DNA sequence: TGTGCCAGCAGTGAAGGTACAGGGACCACTGAGACCCAGTACTTC. Its translation: CASSEGTGTTETQYF.